This T cell receptor (beta chain) was sequenced for a study of glioma-infiltrating T cells after dendritic cell vaccination. As for the study in general: Monocyte-derived dendritic cells, cultured approximately 7 days with IL-4 and GM-CSF, were pulsed with autologous tumor lysate. Patients received three intradermal dendritic cell vaccine injections at biweekly intervals.

The primer mix had 60 V beta and 13 J beta primers. The repertoire was sequenced with immunoSEQ multiplex PCR; TCRdb's copy has only in-frame clones and lacks some. The sample gives about 100,000 clones, approximately 80% of which show up once; about 5.7% is in the top ten. Time point denoted: after dendritic cell vaccination, including at tumor progression/relapse. All glioblastoma patients lacked an isocitrate dehydrogenase mutation. The germline gives CDR1 SGHVS, CDR2 FNYEAQ. V was clipped by 2 bases and J by 0 bases, with 19 bases between them. The CDR3 covers 19 residues. This chain links TRBV7-6 with TRBJ1-4; perhaps TRBD1 as D (5 bases). Here the sequenced sample was blood, taken after dendritic cell vaccination. The clonotype originates from a human donor with glioblastoma. CDR3 loop: CASSLTPRQRQTTNEKLFF. CDR3 in DNA: TGTGCCAGCAGCTTAACGCCCCGCCAACGACAGACAACTAATGAAAAACTGTTTTTT.